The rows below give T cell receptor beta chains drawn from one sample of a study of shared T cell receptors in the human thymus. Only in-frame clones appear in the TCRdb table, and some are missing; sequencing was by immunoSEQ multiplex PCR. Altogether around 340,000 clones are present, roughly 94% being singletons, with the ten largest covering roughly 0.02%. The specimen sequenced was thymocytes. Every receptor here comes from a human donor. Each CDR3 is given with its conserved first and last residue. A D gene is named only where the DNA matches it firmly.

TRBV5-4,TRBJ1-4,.,TGTGCCAGCAGCTTGGCAGGACGGCCTGATGAAAAACTGTTTTTT,CASSLAGRPDEKLFF
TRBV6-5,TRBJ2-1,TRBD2,TGTGCCAGCAGTTACTGGCTAGCGGGACTCTACAATGAGCAGTTCTTC,CASSYWLAGLYNEQFF
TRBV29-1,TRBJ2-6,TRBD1,TGCAGCGTTGAAACCGGACAGGGGGACTCTGGGGCCAACGTCCTGACTTTC,CSVETGQGDSGANVLTF
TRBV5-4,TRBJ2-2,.,TGTGCCAGCAGCTCAAGTGGACCAGAGTGGGACGGGGAGCTGTTTTTT,CASSSSGPEWDGELFF
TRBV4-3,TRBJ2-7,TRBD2,TGCGCCAGCAGCCTGAGCGGGGTGGGGTACGAGCAGTACTTC,CASSLSGVGYEQYF
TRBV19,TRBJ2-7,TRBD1,TGTGCCAGTAGTATCTGGACAGGAGCCTACGAGCAGTACTTC,CASSIWTGAYEQYF
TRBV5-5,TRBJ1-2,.,TGTGCCAGCAACGATCAGTTGCACAGGAAGAACTATGGCTACACCTTC,CASNDQLHRKNYGYTF
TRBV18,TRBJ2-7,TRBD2,TGTGCCAGCTCACCAAACCCGGGACTAGCGTCCTACGAGCAGTACTTC,CASSPNPGLASYEQYF
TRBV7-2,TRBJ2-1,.,TGTGCCAGCAGCTTAGCTAGCTCCTACAATGAGCAGTTCTTC,CASSLASSYNEQFF
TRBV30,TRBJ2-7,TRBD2,TGTGCCTGGAGGGGACGACTAGCGGCTAACTCCTACGAGCAGTACTTC,CAWRGRLAANSYEQYF
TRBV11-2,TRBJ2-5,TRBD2,TGTGCCAGCAGGATAAATAAGACTAGCGGGAGCGAAAGGGAGACCCAGTACTTC,CASRINKTSGSERETQYF
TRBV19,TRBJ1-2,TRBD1,TGTGCCAGCCAGGACAGGCGCCAATCTAGTGGCTACACCTTC,CASQDRRQSSGYTF
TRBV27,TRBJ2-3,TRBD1,TGTGCCAGCAGTTTATGGGGACAGGGCCCCCCAGATACGCAGTATTTT,CASSLWGQGPPDTQYF
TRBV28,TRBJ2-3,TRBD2,TGTGCCAGCAGTTTAAACAAGCGGGGGTACTACACAGATACGCAGTATTTT,CASSLNKRGYYTDTQYF
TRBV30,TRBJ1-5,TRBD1,TGTGCCTGGAAAAGGACAGGGGTGGGTGGGCCCCAGCATTTT,CAWKRTGVGGPQHF
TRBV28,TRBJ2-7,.,TGTGCCAGCCTCGGGGGGCTCGAGCAGTACTTC,CASLGGLEQYF
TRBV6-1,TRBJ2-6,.,TGTGCCAGCTCGCGATACTCTGGGGCCAACGTCCTGACTTTC,CASSRYSGANVLTF
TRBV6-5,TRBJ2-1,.,TGTGCCAGCAGTGCCACCCGGGGTAATGAGCAGTTCTTC,CASSATRGNEQFF
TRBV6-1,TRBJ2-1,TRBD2,TGTGCCAGCGCCGTGGAGCGGGAGTCCTACAATGAGCAGTTCTTC,CASAVERESYNEQFF
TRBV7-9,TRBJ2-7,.,TGTGCCAGCAGCCCTAGGTTGGGCGGATCCTACGAGCAGTACTTC,CASSPRLGGSYEQYF
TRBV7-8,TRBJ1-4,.,TGTGCCAGCAGCATAGGATCGGGCTTTAATGAAAAACTGTTTTTT,CASSIGSGFNEKLFF
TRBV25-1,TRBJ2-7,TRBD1,TGTGCCAGCAGTCCCTGGGGACAGGGTTCCTACGAGCAGTACTTC,CASSPWGQGSYEQYF
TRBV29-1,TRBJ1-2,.,TGCAGCGTTACGATTGAGGGGGAAGGCTACACCTTC,CSVTIEGEGYTF
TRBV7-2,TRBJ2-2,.,TGTGCCAGCAGCTTCTCACAGGGGAACACCGGGGAGCTGTTTTTT,CASSFSQGNTGELFF
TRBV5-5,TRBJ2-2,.,TGTGCCACCGGCCCTCCGACACAGGGAATTAACACCGGGGAGCTGTTTTTT,CATGPPTQGINTGELFF
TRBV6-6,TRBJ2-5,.,TGTGCCAGCAGTTACTCGGGGGAGACCCAGTACTTC,CASSYSGETQYF
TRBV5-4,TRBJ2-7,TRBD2,TGTGCCAGCAGCATGACTAGCGGGAGTGTCCACGAGCAGTACTTC,CASSMTSGSVHEQYF
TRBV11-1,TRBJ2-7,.,TGTGCCAGCGGGTGGGGTTACGAGCAGTACTTC,CASGWGYEQYF
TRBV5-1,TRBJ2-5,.,TGCGCCAGCAGCTTGGCCTGGGGTTTGGAAGAGACCCAGTACTTC,CASSLAWGLEETQYF
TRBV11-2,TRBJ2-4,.,TGTGCCAGCACCCCTCGGGTTCTAGCCAAAAACATTCAGTACTTC,CASTPRVLAKNIQYF
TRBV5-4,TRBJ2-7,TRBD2,TGTGCCAGCAGCTTGGAGGCGGGAGTACCCTACGAGCAGTACTTC,CASSLEAGVPYEQYF
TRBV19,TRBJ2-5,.,TGTGCCAGTAGTTACCCCCAAGAGACCCAGTACTTC,CASSYPQETQYF
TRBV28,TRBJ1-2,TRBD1,TGTGCCAGCAGCAAAGGGACAGCTAACTATGGCTACACCTTC,CASSKGTANYGYTF
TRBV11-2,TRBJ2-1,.,TGTGCCAGCAGCTTGATGGGGCAGGGGAACAATGAGCAGTTCTTC,CASSLMGQGNNEQFF
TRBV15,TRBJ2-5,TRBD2,TGTGCCACCAGCAGAGATCACGGGGCGGGAGAAGAGACCCAGTACTTC,CATSRDHGAGEETQYF
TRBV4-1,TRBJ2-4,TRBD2,TGCGCCAGCAGCCAATACCTTGGGGGAGGGCTGGTAAACATTCAGTACTTC,CASSQYLGGGLVNIQYF
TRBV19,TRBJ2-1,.,TGTGCCAGTAGTGGGGGGCAAGCATGGGATGAGCAGTTCTTC,CASSGGQAWDEQFF
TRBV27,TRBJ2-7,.,TGTGCCAGCAGCGAACCGGGCCCTCTCTACGAGCAGTACTTC,CASSEPGPLYEQYF